The source of this T cell receptor beta chain is a study of T cell repertoires in cytomegalovirus infection. Across the study: Shared public TCR beta signatures pointed to both CMV infection and a matching HLA type.

TCRdb analysed the reads with MiXCR anew, one entry per CDR3 protein. This sample has about 400,000 distinct CDR3 sequences; around 18% occur once, and the top ten carry less than 9.5%. Whole-study findings and limits: Ex vivo responses were dominated by HLA-C-restricted CMV-specific TCR beta clonotypes. People with CMV and the relevant HLA were identified by cumulative public TCR beta family frequency.

This clonotype appeared a few times. The antigen is undetermined. The ends were cut back, 11 bases at V and 1 base at J, with 11 bases in the middle. Germline values: CDR1 SNHLY, CDR2 FYNNEI. This CDR3 region has 12 residues. The TCR sequence derives from a human donor in good health (CMV status not recorded). Some clones in this sample may be carry-over from other donors' samples. Material for sequencing was PBMCs. The genes are TRBV2 and TRBJ1-1, with a tentative D call TRBD1 (5 bases). This CDR3 reads CAPMGGNTEAFF. The CDR3 DNA reads as TGTGCCCCCATGGGGGGGAACACTGAAGCTTTCTTT.